Listed below are T cell receptor beta chains from one sample, sequenced in a study of OX40 agonist ivuxolimab in advanced cancers. Clones were read by immunoSEQ multiplex PCR, and TCRdb kept only the in-frame ones, dropping some. The data hold roughly 100,000 clones, with 90% to 95% observed a single time. The material sequenced was CD4+ or CD8+ T cells sorted from blood, taken in a trial of the OX40 agonist ivuxolimab. The receptors derive from an adult with an advanced solid tumor such as melanoma, head and neck, liver or kidney cancer. The conserved cysteine and the conserved F or W are not part of the CDR3 here.

j_call	v_call	cdr3_aa
TRBJ1-2	TRBV19	ASSNPLDTNGYT
TRBJ2-7	TRBV19	ASSIQGRSTYEQY
TRBJ2-2	TRBV28	ASSFFLRAGELF
TRBJ1-6	TRBV30	AWRETGAEGSPLH
TRBJ2-7	TRBV28	ASRTGPYEQY
TRBJ2-1	TRBV28	ASEGGGPHEQF
TRBJ1-5	TRBV19	ASSTRRDLNQPQH
TRBJ1-5	TRBV29-1	SAHRDWNSNQPQH
TRBJ2-1	TRBV19	ASSLAGLENEQF
TRBJ2-7	TRBV6-5	ASSYSGRTGGYEQY
TRBJ2-3	TRBV28	ASSSWRPTDTQY
TRBJ1-6	TRBV6-6	ASTLGRENSPLH
TRBJ2-2	TRBV9	ASSPAGHRTGELF
TRBJ2-3	TRBV27	ASSLQLTDTQY
TRBJ2-5	TRBV5-8	ASSLEGTGDAETQY
TRBJ2-1	TRBV18	ASSPPQGDGGNEQF
TRBJ2-3	TRBV28	ASSLLGGTDTQY
TRBJ2-5	TRBV4-3	ASSPPGGAEIQETQY
TRBJ1-6	TRBV30	AWSVGDRNSPLH
TRBJ2-1	TRBV30	AWSSDGYNEQF
TRBJ1-1	TRBV5-1	ASSFERGALGTEAF
TRBJ2-3	TRBV2	ASSRHSGISSDTQY
TRBJ2-7	TRBV5-8	ASSFSPSGRSYEQY
TRBJ2-3	TRBV7-2	ASSLVHYSTDTQY
TRBJ2-1	TRBV7-9	ASSFLGTGGKGDEQF
TRBJ2-6	TRBV28	ASSSGANVLT
TRBJ1-4	TRBV30	AWNRGADNEKLF
TRBJ2-1	TRBV30	AWSLAGGPYNEQF
TRBJ1-3	TRBV4-2	ASSQVNSENTIY
TRBJ1-5	TRBV28	ASRFNSNQPQH
TRBJ1-2	TRBV4-3	ASSQVRDRGYGYT
TRBJ1-2	TRBV30	AWSPNSDRADYGYT
TRBJ1-5	TRBV10-1	ANTLGGGQPQH
TRBJ1-5	TRBV28	ASSSYQPQH
TRBJ1-3	TRBV7-2	ASSWVSPGNTIY
TRBJ2-5	TRBV6-6	ASIHPGQGKETQY
TRBJ1-5	TRBV30	AWSPGGGNQPQH
TRBJ1-2	TRBV6-6	ASSRTVNYGYT
TRBJ2-5	TRBV6-6	ASSRGTQETQY
TRBJ2-7	TRBV6-5	ASSYRLEVSEQY
TRBJ2-1	TRBV7-3	ASSGTSGRGEQF
TRBJ1-1	TRBV19	ASSRGSLEAF
TRBJ1-5	TRBV28	ASRLTGSRNQPQH
TRBJ1-5	TRBV2	ASSLGDRGRGDQPQH
TRBJ1-1	TRBV5-1	ASSLVGDNTEAF
TRBJ1-1	TRBV5-1	ASSLMGGVNTEAF
TRBJ2-7	TRBV4-3	ASSRRTGDEQY
TRBJ2-1	TRBV15	ATSRDLGPYNEQF